This record looks at one T cell receptor beta chain sequence and its context. Its antigen is as yet unknown. The beta constant-region primer was an equimolar mix of two oligonucleotides covering TRBC1 and TRBC2. Four rounds of PCR amplified the ligated cDNA using nested alpha and beta constant-region primers plus SP2. MiXCR, run by TCRdb on the UMI-ligation and nested PCR reads, gives a single entry per CDR3 protein. The table includes about 99,000 distinct CDR3 sequences, more than 14% detected once. Trimming removed 1 base from V and 7 bases from J; junction bases left unmatched: 7. Per the germline V gene, CDR1 is LGHNA and CDR2 is YNFKEQ. The CDR3 length is 15 residues. The data are from a study of naive and memory T cell subsets. Study-level findings and limits: Over 95% of naive TCR sequences appeared only once after error correction, unlike memory subsets. Especially in CD8 cells, naive repertoires contained a few larger clonotypes, possibly CD45RA-re-expressing memory cells. Expression changes during T cell differentiation may affect RNA-based TCR counts.

The sequenced sample consisted of naive CD8+ T cells from blood. The rearrangement joins TRBV4-2 to TRBJ2-3; TRBD1 agrees at 8 bases. This sequence was found in a human donor in good health. The CDR3 nucleotides are TGTGCCAGCAGCCAAGGGACAGGGAACTTTTATACGCAGTATTTT. Translating it yields CASSQGTGNFYTQYF.